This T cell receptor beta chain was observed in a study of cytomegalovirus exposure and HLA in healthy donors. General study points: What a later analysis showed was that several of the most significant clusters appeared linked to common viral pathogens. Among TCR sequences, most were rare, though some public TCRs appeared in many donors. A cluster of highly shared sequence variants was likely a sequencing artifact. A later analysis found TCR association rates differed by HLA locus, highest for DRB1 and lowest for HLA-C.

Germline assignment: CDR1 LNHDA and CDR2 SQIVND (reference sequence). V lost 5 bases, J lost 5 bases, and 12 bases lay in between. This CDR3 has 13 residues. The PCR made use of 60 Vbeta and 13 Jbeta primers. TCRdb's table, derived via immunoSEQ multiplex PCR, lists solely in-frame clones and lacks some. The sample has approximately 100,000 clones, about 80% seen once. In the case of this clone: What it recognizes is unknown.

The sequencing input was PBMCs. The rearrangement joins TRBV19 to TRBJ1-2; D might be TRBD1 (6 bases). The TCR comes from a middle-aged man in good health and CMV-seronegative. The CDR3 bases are TGTGCCAGTAGTCGGACAGTTCTATATGGCTACACCTTC. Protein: CASSRTVLYGYTF.